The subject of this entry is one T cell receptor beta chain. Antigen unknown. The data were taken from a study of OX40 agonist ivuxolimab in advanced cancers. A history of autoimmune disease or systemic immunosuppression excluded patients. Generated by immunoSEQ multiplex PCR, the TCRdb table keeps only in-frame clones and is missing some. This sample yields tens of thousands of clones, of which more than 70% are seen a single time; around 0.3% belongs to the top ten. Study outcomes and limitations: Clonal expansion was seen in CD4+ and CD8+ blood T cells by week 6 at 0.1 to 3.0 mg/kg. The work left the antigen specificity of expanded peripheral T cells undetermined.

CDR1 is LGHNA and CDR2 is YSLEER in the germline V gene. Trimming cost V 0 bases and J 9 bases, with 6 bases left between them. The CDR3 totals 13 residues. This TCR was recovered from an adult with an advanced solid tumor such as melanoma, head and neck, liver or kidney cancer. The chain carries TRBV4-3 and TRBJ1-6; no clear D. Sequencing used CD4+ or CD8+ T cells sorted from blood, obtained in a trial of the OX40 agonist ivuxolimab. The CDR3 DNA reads TGCGCCAGCAGCCAAGAAGTAGGTTCACCCCTCCACTTT. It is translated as CASSQEVGSPLHF.